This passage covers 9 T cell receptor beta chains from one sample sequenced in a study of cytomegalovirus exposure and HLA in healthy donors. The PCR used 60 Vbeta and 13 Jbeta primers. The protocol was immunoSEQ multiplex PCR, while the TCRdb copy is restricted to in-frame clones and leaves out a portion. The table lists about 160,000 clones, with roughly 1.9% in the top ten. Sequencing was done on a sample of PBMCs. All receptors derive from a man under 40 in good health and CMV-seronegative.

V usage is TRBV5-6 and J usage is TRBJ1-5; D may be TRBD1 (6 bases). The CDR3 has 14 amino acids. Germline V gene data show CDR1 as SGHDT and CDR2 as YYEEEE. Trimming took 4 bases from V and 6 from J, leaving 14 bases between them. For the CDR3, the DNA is TGTGCCAGCAGCCCTGGTGGACAGCGTCAGCCCCAGCATTTT. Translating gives CASSPGGQRQPQHF. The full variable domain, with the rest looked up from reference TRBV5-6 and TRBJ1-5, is DAGVTQSPTHLIKTRGQQVTLRCSPKSGHDTVSWYQQALGQGPQFIFQYYEEEERQRGNFPDRFSGHQFPNYSSELNVNALLLGDSALYLCASSPGGQRQPQHFGDGTRLSIL.

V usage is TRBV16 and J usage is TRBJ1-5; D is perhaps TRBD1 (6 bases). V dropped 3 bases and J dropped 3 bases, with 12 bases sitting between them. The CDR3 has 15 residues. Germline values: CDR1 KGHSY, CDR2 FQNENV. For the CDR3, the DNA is TGTGCCAGCAGCCAGTCGGACAGCCACAATCAGCCCCAGCATTTT. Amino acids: CASSQSDSHNQPQHF.

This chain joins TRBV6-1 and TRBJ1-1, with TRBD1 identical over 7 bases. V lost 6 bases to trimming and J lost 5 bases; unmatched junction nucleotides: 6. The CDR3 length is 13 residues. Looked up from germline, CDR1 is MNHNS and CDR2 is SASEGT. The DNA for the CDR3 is TGTGCCAGCAGAGCTTACAGGGGTACTGAAGCTTTCTTT. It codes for CASRAYRGTEAFF.

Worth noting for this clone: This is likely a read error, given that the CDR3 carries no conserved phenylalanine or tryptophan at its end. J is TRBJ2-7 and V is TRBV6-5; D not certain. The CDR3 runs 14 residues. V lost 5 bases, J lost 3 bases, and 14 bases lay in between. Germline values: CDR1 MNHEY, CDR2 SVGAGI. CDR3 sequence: CASSPVAVVYEQYL. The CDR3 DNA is TGTGCCAGCAGTCCCGTCGCGGTCGTCTACGAGCAGTACCTC.

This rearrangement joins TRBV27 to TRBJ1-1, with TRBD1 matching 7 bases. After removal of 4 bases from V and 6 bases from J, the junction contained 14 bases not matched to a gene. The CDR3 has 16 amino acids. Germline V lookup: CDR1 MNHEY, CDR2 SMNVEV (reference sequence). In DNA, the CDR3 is TGTGCCAGCAGTTATTTGGGTCCGAGACAGGGCTCTGAAGCTTTCTTT. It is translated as CASSYLGPRQGSEAFF.

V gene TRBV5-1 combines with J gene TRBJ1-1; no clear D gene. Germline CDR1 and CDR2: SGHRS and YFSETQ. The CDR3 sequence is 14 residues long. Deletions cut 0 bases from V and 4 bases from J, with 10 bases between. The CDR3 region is CASSLGLAATEAFF. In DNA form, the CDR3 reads TGCGCCAGCAGCTTGGGGCTGGCGGCCACTGAAGCTTTCTTT.

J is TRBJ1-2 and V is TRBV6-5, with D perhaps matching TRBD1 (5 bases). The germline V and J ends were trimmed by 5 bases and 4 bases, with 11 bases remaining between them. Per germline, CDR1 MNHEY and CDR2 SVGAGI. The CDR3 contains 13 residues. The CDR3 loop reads CASSRGGSYGYTF. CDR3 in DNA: TGTGCCAGCAGTAGGGGTGGTAGCTATGGCTACACCTTC.

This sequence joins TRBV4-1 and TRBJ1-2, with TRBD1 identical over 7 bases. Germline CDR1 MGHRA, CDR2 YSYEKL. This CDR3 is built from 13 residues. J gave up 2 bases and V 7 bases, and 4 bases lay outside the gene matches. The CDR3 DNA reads TGCGCCAGCAACCCGACAGGGAACTATGGCTACACCTTC. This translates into CASNPTGNYGYTF.

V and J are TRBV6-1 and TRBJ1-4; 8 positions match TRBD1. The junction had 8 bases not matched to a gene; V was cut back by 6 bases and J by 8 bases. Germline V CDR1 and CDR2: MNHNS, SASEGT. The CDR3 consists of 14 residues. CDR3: CASRPGTGGEKLFF. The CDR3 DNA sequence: TGTGCCAGCAGACCCGGGACAGGCGGCGAAAAACTGTTTTTT.